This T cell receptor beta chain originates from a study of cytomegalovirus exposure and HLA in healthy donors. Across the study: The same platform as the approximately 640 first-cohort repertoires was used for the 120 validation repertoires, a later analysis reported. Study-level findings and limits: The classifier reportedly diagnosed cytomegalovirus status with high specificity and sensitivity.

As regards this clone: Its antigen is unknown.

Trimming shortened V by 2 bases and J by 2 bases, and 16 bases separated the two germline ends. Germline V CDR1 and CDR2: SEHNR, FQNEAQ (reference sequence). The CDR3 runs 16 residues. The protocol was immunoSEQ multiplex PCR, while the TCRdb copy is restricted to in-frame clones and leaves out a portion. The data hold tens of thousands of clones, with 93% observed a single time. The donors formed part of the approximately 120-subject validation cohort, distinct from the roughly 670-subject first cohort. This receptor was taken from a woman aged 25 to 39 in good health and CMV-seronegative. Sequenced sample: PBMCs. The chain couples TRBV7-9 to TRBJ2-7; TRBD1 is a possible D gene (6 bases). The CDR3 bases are TGTGCCAGCAGCTTAATTGCAGGGGCGAAGACCTACGAGCAGTACTTC. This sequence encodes CASSLIAGAKTYEQYF.